This TCR beta chain originates from a study of cytomegalovirus exposure and HLA in healthy donors. These donors counted as nominally healthy when sampled, but unrecorded immune exposures were likely. The germline gives CDR1 LNHDA, CDR2 SQIVND (reference sequence). The CDR3 sequence is 17 residues long. V was pared by 8 bases and J by 0 bases, with 14 bases of the junction left unmatched. A multiplex PCR was run with 60 Vbeta primers and 13 Jbeta primers. The assay was immunoSEQ multiplex PCR, and TCRdb's table has in-frame clones only and misses some. This table has about 180,000 clones, 70% to 85% appearing once.

The rearrangement joins TRBV19 to TRBJ1-1; 8 bases are a match to TRBD1. The receptor comes from a girl aged 2-15 years in good health and CMV-seropositive. Sequenced: PBMCs. The chain's CDR3 is CASQDRAPPQMNTEAFF. DNA for the CDR3: TGTGCCAGTCAGGACAGGGCGCCACCCCAAATGAACACTGAAGCTTTCTTT.